The TCR beta chain under discussion was sequenced for a study of CD8+ T cells in alopecia areata. Study outcomes and limitations: Sequenced scalp T cells also include alphabeta T cells resident in normal skin.

Alopecia areata patients provided lesional scalp punch biopsies and peripheral blood. It was from PBMCs that CD4+ and CD8+ T cells were sorted. CDR3 length equals 14 residues. Germline lookup yields CDR1 MNHEY and CDR2 SVGAGI. V gave up 4 bases and J gave up 4 bases, with 13 bases separating them. Extraction of RNA preceded its reverse transcription into cDNA, which served as the sequencing template. The method was immunoSEQ multiplex PCR; TCRdb's version includes in-frame clones alone and lacks a portion of them. The top ten clones hold 1.7% of a sample with around 200,000 clones, roughly 60% of them seen once. In its sample, this clone was seen a few times. Antigen unknown.

This clonotype was sampled from a human donor with alopecia areata. Sequences were derived from CD4+ T cells sorted from blood, sampled at week 0. This chain connects TRBV6-5 to TRBJ1-2; D gene ambiguous. The DNA for the CDR3 is TGTGCCAGCAGTTTCTCGGGTCTTCGCTATGGCTACACCTTC. Translation gives CASSFSGLRYGYTF.